This T cell receptor (beta chain) is from a study of T cell repertoires in cytomegalovirus infection. Study at large: From public TCR beta signatures came an indication of both CMV infection and matching HLA type.

Germline V gives CDR1 MGHRA, CDR2 YSYEKL. The length of the CDR3 is 17 residues. Trimming shortened V by 0 bases and J by 3 bases, and 15 bases separated the two germline ends. Only a few counts were recorded for this clonotype. What it binds is not known. TCRdb processed the reads anew with MiXCR; each CDR3 protein has one entry. The data show 110,000 or so distinct CDR3 sequences, with over 25% seen just once and approximately 41% held by the top ten. Broader study findings: Cumulative frequency of public TCR beta families picked out carriers of CMV plus the relevant HLA. HLA-C-restricted CMV-specific TCR beta clonotypes were dominant in the ex vivo response.

This chain connects TRBV4-1 to TRBJ1-5, with D hard to call. This sample comprised CD8+ T cells from cultured PBMCs, obtained from culture after CMV antigen stimulation. The clonotype originates from a human donor in good health (CMV status not recorded). Some clones in this sample may be carry-over from other donors' samples. The CDR3 spells CASSQDTVPTTNQPQHF. CDR3 nucleotide sequence: TGCGCCAGCAGCCAAGATACAGTCCCCACTACCAATCAGCCCCAGCATTTT.